A selection of T cell receptor beta chains follows, all from one sample in a study of siplizumab effects on memory and regulatory T cells. Sequenced by immunoSEQ multiplex PCR; TCRdb stores in-frame clones only, minus some. Of about 87,000 clones in the sample, about 87% are singletons; the top ten hold around 16%. Material: CD4+ T cells sorted from blood. The origin of the receptors is a human donor in good health. Both conserved end residues are part of each CDR3. A D gene is named only where the DNA matches it firmly. Some rows mark clone size as missing; the rest say once, few, many or name a class of expanded clone.

>TRBJ1-1|NA|TRBV5-1|14|NA
CASKGGGVNTEAFF
TGCGCCAGCAAGGGCGGCGGTGTGAACACTGAAGCTTTCTTT
>TRBJ2-5|TRBD2|TRBV30|15|NA
CAWRTSGRPQETQYF
TGTGCCTGGAGAACTAGCGGGAGGCCTCAAGAGACCCAGTACTTC
>TRBJ1-5|NA|TRBV18|14|NA
CASSPARLLEPQHF
TGTGCCAGCTCACCGGCTAGGCTCTTGGAGCCCCAGCATTTT
>TRBJ2-1|NA|TRBV7-9|15|NA
CASSLALGSYNEQFF
TGTGCCAGCAGCTTAGCACTGGGGTCCTACAATGAGCAGTTCTTC
>TRBJ1-5|NA|TRBV6-1|13|NA
CASSEVTNQPQHF
TGTGCCAGCAGTGAAGTAACCAATCAGCCCCAGCATTTT
>TRBJ2-1|TRBD2|TRBV5-1|15|NA
CASSLDGGRANEQFF
TGCGCCAGCAGCTTGGACGGCGGGAGGGCCAATGAGCAGTTCTTC
>TRBJ1-1|TRBD1|TRBV18|14|NA
CASSPQGGGTEAFF
TGTGCCAGCTCACCGCAGGGGGGTGGCACTGAAGCTTTCTTT
>TRBJ1-3|NA|TRBV7-2|16|NA
CASSPPRGGPGNTIYF
TGTGCCAGCAGCCCCCCCCGCGGGGGGCCTGGAAACACCATATATTTT
>TRBJ2-3|NA|TRBV7-9|15|NA
CASSSVRSDTDTQYF
TGTGCCAGCAGCTCTGTCAGGTCCGACACAGATACGCAGTATTTT
>TRBJ2-7|NA|TRBV27|16|once
CASSFGRVGMNYEQYF
TGTGCCAGCAGTTTTGGGCGCGTGGGGATGAACTACGAGCAGTACTTC
>TRBJ2-7|TRBD2|TRBV7-9|14|NA
CASSLGLAGVGQYF
TGTGCCAGCAGCTTAGGCCTAGCGGGAGTCGGGCAGTACTTC
>TRBJ2-1|TRBD1|TRBV27|15|NA
CASSPDRVSYNEQFF
TGTGCCAGCAGCCCAGACAGGGTCTCCTACAATGAGCAGTTCTTC
>TRBJ2-5|TRBD1|TRBV2|13|NA
CASSGDSQETQYF
TGTGCCAGCAGCGGGGACAGCCAAGAGACCCAGTACTTC
>TRBJ2-5|NA|TRBV6-5|15|once
CASSRGELIQETQYF
TGTGCCAGCAGCCGAGGGGAACTTATACAAGAGACCCAGTACTTC
>TRBJ1-2|NA|TRBV6-1|15|NA
CASTRRGFFNYGYTF
TGTGCCAGCACTAGGCGGGGATTTTTTAACTATGGCTACACCTTC
>TRBJ1-5|NA|TRBV19|15|NA
CASSITRFGNQPQHF
TGTGCCAGTAGTATAACCAGGTTTGGTAATCAGCCCCAGCATTTT
>TRBJ2-1|NA|TRBV29-1|17|NA
CSVLVSGTAIILHEQFF
TGCAGCGTGCTCGTATCCGGGACTGCCATTATTTTGCATGAGCAGTTCTTC
>TRBJ1-3|NA|TRBV7-9|11|few
CASSSGNTIYF
TGTGCCAGCAGCTCCGGAAACACCATATATTTT
>TRBJ2-1|NA|TRBV7-3|15|NA
CASSLTGGQGDEQFF
TGTGCCAGCAGCCTAACCGGGGGTCAGGGGGATGAGCAGTTCTTC
>TRBJ1-2|TRBD1|TRBV11-3|16|many
CASSSEGRQGDYGYTF
TGTGCCAGCAGCTCGGAGGGGAGACAGGGGGACTATGGCTACACCTTC
>TRBJ1-3|NA|TRBV27|15|NA
CASSFQGGSGNTIYF
TGTGCCAGCAGTTTCCAGGGTGGCTCTGGAAACACCATATATTTT
>TRBJ2-7|NA|TRBV11-2|15|NA
CASSPFTPGVYEQYF
TGTGCCAGCAGCCCCTTCACACCCGGGGTGTACGAGCAGTACTTC
>TRBJ1-2|NA|TRBV5-4|15|NA
CASSLVGGRDYGYTF
TGTGCCAGCAGCTTGGTCGGGGGTAGGGACTATGGCTACACCTTC
>TRBJ2-1|TRBD2|TRBV4-2|18|NA
CASSQRLAGGPGNNEQFF
TGTGCCAGCAGCCAGCGACTAGCGGGAGGGCCTGGGAACAATGAGCAGTTCTTC
>TRBJ2-1|TRBD2|TRBV19|16|NA
CASTVSGKGLSNEQFF
TGTGCCAGTACTGTTAGCGGGAAAGGGCTTTCCAATGAGCAGTTCTTC
>TRBJ2-3|NA|TRBV4-1|18|NA
CASSQPSAWGAASDTQYF
TGCGCCAGCAGCCAACCCTCCGCGTGGGGTGCGGCCTCAGATACGCAGTATTTT
>TRBJ2-7|TRBD1|TRBV7-6|14|once
CASSPDRGSYEQYF
TGTGCCAGCAGCCCGGACAGGGGTTCCTACGAGCAGTACTTC
>TRBJ2-2|NA|TRBV6-5|14|NA
CASSSTSNTGELFF
TGTGCCAGCAGTTCCACGAGCAACACCGGGGAGCTGTTTTTT
>TRBJ1-1|NA|TRBV6-5|13|NA
CASGQGRNTEAFF
TGTGCCAGCGGCCAGGGGAGAAACACTGAAGCTTTCTTT